Following are 5 T cell receptor beta chains from one sample sequenced in a study of cytomegalovirus exposure and HLA in healthy donors. The primer mix had 60 Vbeta and 13 Jbeta primers. The assay was immunoSEQ multiplex PCR, and TCRdb's table has in-frame clones only and misses some. The sample has 130,000 or so clones; approximately 85% are singletons. The sequenced sample was PBMCs. The receptors derive from a woman aged 30 to 39 in good health and CMV-seropositive.

The chain links TRBV2 to TRBJ2-2; 9 nucleotides match TRBD1. V was pared by 5 bases and J by 4 bases, with 5 bases of the junction left unmatched. The CDR3 extends over 15 amino acids. Germline loops: CDR1 SNHLY, CDR2 FYNNEI. The CDR3 sequence is CASSPQGAGTGELFF. The DNA of the CDR3 is TGTGCCAGCAGTCCACAGGGGGCGGGCACCGGGGAGCTGTTTTTT.

The gene calls are TRBV29-1 and TRBJ2-2; D is uncertain. The CDR3 totals 14 residues. V was trimmed by 6 bases and J by 1 base, leaving 12 bases between them. Per the germline V gene, CDR1 is SQVTM and CDR2 is ANQGSEA. DNA of the CDR3: TGCAGCGTCGTACTTCCCCTGAACACCGGGGAGCTGTTTTTT. It encodes CSVVLPLNTGELFF.

This clone has a handful of counts. Here the CDR3 reads CASTMYREETQYF. For the CDR3, the DNA is TGTGCCAGCACTATGTACCGGGAGGAGACCCAGTACTTC. This chain joins TRBV2 and TRBJ2-5, with a weak D call TRBD2 (6 bases). V lost 7 bases, J lost 5 bases, and 14 bases lay in between. Germline CDR1 SNHLY, CDR2 FYNNEI. This CDR3 has 13 residues.

V gene TRBV29-1 combines with J gene TRBJ2-7; D might be TRBD2 (5 bases). CDR3 length: 11 residues. Trimming stripped 4 bases from V and 3 bases from J, with 7 bases between. CDR1 SQVTM and CDR2 ANQGSEA come from the germline V gene. CDR3 coding DNA: TGCAGCGTTGCCGGGGACTACGAGCAGTACTTC. Protein product: CSVAGDYEQYF.

This clone was seen just once. This chain joins TRBV5-4 and TRBJ2-1, with 7 bases aligning to TRBD2. This CDR3 is built from 16 residues. After removal of 0 bases from V and 7 bases from J, the junction contained 10 bases not matched to a gene. CDR1 and CDR2 from the germline V gene are SGHNT and YYREEE (reference sequence). CDR3 loop: CASSLGLSGGGNEQFF. DNA of the CDR3: TGTGCCAGCAGCTTGGGCCTCTCGGGGGGTGGAAATGAGCAGTTCTTC.